The 2 T cell receptor beta chains below come from one sample, sequenced in a study of CD8+CD57+ T cells in acquired aplastic anemia. Sequencing was done on patients that had shown CD8+CD57+ cell expansion by flow cytometry. Genomic DNA was employed as the template in profiling TCR beta VDJ and CDR3. TCRdb re-derived calls from the reads in MiXCR, one entry per CDR3 protein. The data show 170,000 or so distinct CDR3 sequences, with more than 40% seen just once and roughly 29% held by the top ten. The specimen sequenced was sorted CD4+, CD8+, or CD8+CD57+ T cells (not recorded which) from PBMCs. Receptors were obtained from a human donor with aplastic anemia.

This clonotype was recorded at least ten times. The genes are TRBV6-1 and TRBJ2-1; the D gene is possibly TRBD1 (5 bases). Germline CDR1 reads MNHNS; CDR2 reads SASEGT. The CDR3 consists of 15 residues. Trimming took off 6 bases at V and 0 bases at J, with 12 bases between the two ends. The CDR3 reads CASRAQVSSYNEQFF. The CDR3 DNA sequence: TGTGCCAGCAGGGCACAGGTAAGCTCCTACAATGAGCAGTTCTTC.

This clonotype turned up a few times. CDR3 sequence: CARGNSGANVLTF. The CDR3 DNA reads TGTGCCAGGGGAAATTCTGGGGCCAACGTCCTGACTTTC. The gene calls are TRBV7-4 and TRBJ2-6; no clear D. Germline V CDR1 and CDR2: SGHVT, SQSDAQ. The CDR3 has 13 residues. V lost 9 bases, J lost 1 base, and 7 bases lay in between.